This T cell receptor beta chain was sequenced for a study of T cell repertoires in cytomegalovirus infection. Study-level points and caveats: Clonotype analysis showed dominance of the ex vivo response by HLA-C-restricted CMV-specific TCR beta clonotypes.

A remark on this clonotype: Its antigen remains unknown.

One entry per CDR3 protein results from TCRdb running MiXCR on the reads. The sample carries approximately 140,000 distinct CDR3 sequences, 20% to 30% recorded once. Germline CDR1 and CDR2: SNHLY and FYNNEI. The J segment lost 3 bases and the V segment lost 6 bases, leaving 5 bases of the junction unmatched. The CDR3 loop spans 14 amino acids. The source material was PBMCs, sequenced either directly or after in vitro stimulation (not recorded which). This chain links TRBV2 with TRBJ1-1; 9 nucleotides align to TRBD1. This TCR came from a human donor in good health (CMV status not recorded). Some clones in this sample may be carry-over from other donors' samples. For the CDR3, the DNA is TGTGCCAGCAGGCTGGACAGGGGAGACACTGAAGCTTTCTTT. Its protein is CASRLDRGDTEAFF.